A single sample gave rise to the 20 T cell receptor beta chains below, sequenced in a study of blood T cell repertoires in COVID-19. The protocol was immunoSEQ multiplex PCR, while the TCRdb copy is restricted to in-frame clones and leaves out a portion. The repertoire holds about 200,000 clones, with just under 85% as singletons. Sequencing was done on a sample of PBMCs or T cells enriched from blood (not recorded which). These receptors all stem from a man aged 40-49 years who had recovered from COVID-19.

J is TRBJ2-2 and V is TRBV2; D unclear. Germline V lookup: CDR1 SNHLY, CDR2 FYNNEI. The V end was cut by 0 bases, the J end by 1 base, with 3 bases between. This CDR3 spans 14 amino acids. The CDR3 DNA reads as TGTGCCAGCAGTGAAGCACAGAACACCGGGGAGCTGTTTTTT. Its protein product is CASSEAQNTGELFF.

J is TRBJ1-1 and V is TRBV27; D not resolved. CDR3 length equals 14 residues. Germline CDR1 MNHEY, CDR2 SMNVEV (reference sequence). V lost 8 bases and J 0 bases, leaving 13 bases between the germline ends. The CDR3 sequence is CASQVGRLNTEAFF. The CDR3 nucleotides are TGTGCCAGCCAGGTAGGCAGGTTGAACACTGAAGCTTTCTTT.

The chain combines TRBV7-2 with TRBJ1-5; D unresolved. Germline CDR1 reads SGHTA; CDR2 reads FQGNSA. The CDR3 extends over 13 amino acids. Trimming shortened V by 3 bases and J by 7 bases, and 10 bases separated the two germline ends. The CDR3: CASSLAQWQPQHF. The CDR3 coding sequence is TGTGCCAGCAGCTTGGCTCAGTGGCAGCCCCAGCATTTT.

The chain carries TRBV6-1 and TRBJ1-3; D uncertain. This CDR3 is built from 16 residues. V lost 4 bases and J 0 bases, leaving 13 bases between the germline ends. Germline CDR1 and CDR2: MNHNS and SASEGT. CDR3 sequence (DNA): TGTGCCAGCAGTGTTACGGGTCCCGACTCTGGAAACACCATATATTTT. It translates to CASSVTGPDSGNTIYF.

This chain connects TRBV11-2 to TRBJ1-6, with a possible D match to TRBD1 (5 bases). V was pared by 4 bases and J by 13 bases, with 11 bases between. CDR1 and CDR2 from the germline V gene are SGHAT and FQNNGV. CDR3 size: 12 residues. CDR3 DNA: TGTGCCAGCAGCTCGGGGCGGGGCCCCCTCCACTTT. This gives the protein CASSSGRGPLHF.

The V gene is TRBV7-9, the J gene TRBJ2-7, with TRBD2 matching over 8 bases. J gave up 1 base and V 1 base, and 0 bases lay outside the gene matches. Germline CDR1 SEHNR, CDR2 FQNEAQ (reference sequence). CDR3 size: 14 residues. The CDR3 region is CASSLGGRSYEQYF. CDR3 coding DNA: TGTGCCAGCAGCTTAGGCGGGAGGTCCTACGAGCAGTACTTC. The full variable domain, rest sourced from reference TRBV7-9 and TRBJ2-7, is DTGVSQNPRHKITKRGQNVTFRCDPISEHNRLYWYRQTLGQGPEFLTYFQNEAQLEKSRLLSDRFSAERPKGSFSTLEIQRTEQGDSAMYLCASSLGGRSYEQYFGPGTRLTVT.

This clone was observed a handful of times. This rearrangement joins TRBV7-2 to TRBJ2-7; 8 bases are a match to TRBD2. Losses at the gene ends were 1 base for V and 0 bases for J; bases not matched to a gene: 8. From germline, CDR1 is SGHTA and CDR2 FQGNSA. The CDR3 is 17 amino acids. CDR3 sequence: CASSLGSGGLLSYEQYF. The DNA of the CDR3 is TGTGCCAGCAGCTTAGGGAGCGGGGGCCTTCTCTCCTACGAGCAGTACTTC. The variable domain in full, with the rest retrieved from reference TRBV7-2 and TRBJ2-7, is GAGVSQSPSNKVTEKGKDVELRCDPISGHTALYWYRQSLGQGLEFLIYFQGNSAPDKSGLPSDRFSAERTGGSVSTLTIQRTQQEDSAVYLCASSLGSGGLLSYEQYFGPGTRLTVT.

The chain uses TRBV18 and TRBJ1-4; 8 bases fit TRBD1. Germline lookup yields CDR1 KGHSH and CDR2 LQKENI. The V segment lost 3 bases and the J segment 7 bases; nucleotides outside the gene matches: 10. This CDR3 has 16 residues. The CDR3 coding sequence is TGTGCCAGCTCACCGGACAGGGCGGAGTTGTCTGAAAAACTGTTTTTT. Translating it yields CASSPDRAELSEKLFF. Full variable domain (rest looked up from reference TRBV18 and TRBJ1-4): NAGVMQNPRHLVRRRGQEARLRCSPMKGHSHVYWYRQLPEEGLKFMVYLQKENIIDESGMPKERFSAEFPKEGPSILRIQQVVRGDSAAYFCASSPDRAELSEKLFFGSGTQLSVL.

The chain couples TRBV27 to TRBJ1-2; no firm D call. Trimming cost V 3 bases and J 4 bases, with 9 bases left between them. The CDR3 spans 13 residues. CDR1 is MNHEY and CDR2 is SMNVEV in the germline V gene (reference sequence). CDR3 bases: TGTGCCAGCAGTTTTGCGGTTACCTATGGCTACACCTTC. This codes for CASSFAVTYGYTF.

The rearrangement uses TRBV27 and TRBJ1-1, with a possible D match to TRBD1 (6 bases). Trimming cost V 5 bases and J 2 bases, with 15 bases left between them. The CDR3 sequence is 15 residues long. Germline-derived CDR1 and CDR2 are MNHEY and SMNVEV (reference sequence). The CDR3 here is CASSLSTGYNTEAFF. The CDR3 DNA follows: TGTGCCAGCAGTCTAAGTACAGGGTACAACACTGAAGCTTTCTTT.

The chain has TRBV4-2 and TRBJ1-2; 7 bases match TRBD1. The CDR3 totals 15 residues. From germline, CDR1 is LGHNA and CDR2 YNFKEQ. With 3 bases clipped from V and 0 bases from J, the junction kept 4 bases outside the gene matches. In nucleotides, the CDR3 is TGTGCCAGCAGCCAGGCTGGGACAGCTAACTATGGCTACACCTTC. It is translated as CASSQAGTANYGYTF.

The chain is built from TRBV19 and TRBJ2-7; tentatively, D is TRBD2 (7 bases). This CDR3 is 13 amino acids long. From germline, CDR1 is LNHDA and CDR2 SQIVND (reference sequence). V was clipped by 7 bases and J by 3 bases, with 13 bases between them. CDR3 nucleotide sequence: TGTGCCAGTAACGGGGGGCCCTACTACGAGCAGTACTTC. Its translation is CASNGGPYYEQYF.

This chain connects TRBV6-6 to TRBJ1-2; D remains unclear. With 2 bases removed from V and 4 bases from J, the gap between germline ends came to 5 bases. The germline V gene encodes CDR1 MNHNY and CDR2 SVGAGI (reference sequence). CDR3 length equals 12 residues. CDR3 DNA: TGTGCCAGCAGTTACATTAGCTATGGCTACACCTTC. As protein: CASSYISYGYTF.

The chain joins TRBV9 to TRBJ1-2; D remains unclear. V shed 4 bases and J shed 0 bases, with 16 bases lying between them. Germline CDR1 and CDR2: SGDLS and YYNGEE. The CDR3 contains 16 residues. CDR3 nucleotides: TGTGCCAGCAGCCCTGGCCCGCAAATGCCTAACTATGGCTACACCTTC. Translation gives CASSPGPQMPNYGYTF.

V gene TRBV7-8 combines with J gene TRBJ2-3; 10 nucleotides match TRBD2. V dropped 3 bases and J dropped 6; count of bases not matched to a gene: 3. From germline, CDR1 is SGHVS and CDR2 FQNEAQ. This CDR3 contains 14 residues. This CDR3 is CASSLGLASDTQYF. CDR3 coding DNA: TGTGCCAGCAGCTTGGGACTAGCGTCGGATACGCAGTATTTT. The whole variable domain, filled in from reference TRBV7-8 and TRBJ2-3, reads GAGVSQSPRYKVAKRGQDVALRCDPISGHVSLFWYQQALGQGPEFLTYFQNEAQLDKSGLPSDRFFAERPEGSVSTLKIQRTQQEDSAVYLCASSLGLASDTQYFGPGTRLTVL.

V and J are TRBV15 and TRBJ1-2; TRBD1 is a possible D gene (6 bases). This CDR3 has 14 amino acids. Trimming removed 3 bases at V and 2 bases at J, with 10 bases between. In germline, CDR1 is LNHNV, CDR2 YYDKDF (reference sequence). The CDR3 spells CATSRSGGNYGYTF. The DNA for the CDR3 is TGTGCCACCAGCAGGAGTGGGGGCAACTATGGCTACACCTTC.

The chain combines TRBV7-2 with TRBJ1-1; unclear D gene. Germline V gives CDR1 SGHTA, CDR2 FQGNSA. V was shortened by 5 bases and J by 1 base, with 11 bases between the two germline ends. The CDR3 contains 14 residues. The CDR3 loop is CASSPVAGNTEAFF. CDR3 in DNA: TGTGCCAGCAGCCCCGTGGCAGGGAACACTGAAGCTTTCTTT. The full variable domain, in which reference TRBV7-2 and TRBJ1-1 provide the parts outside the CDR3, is GAGVSQSPSNKVTEKGKDVELRCDPISGHTALYWYRQSLGQGLEFLIYFQGNSAPDKSGLPSDRFSAERTGGSVSTLTIQRTQQEDSAVYLCASSPVAGNTEAFFGQGTRLTVV.

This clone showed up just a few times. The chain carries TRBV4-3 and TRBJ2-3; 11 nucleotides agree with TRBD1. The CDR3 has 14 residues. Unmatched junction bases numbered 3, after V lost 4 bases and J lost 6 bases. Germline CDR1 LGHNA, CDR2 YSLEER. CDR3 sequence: CASSPRTGGDTQYF. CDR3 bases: TGCGCCAGCAGCCCCCGGACAGGGGGCGATACGCAGTATTTT.

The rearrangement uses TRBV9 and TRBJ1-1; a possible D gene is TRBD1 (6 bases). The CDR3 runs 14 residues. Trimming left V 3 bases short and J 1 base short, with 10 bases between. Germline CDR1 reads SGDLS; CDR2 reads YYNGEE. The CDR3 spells CASSATTGNTEAFF. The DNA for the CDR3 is TGTGCCAGCAGCGCGACGACAGGGAACACTGAAGCTTTCTTT. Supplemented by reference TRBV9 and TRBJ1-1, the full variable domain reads DSGVTQTPKHLITATGQRVTLRCSPRSGDLSVYWYQQSLDQGLQFLIQYYNGEERAKGNILERFSAQQFPDLHSELNLSSLELGDSALYFCASSATTGNTEAFFGQGTRLTVV.

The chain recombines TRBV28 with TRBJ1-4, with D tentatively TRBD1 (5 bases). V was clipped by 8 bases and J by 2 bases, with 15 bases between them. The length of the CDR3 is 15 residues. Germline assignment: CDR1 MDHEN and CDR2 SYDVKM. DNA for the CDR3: TGTGCCAGCGAGTCGGGGGGTACGACTAATGAAAAACTGTTTTTT. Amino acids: CASESGGTTNEKLFF.